This passage covers 22 T cell receptor beta chains from one sample sequenced in a study of shared clonotypes between healthy human individuals. Sequenced by immunoSEQ multiplex PCR; TCRdb stores in-frame clones only, minus some. This sample has approximately 340,000 clones, with more than 60% found just once. The sequencing sample was made of memory CD4+ T cells sorted from blood. Stated subset: CD45RA-negative fraction. The receptor source for this set is a man aged 30 to 45 in good health.

This chain links TRBV14 with TRBJ2-3; possible D gene TRBD2, 6 bases. Deletions cut 0 bases from V and 6 bases from J, with 16 bases between. Germline loops: CDR1 SGHDN, CDR2 FVKESK. The CDR3 is 16 amino acids. The CDR3: CASSQDSTGEWDTQYF. The DNA for the CDR3 is TGTGCCAGCAGCCAAGATTCAACGGGAGAATGGGATACGCAGTATTTT.

This CDR3 is CAASGADTQYF. CDR3 DNA sequence: TGTGCCGCGTCAGGCGCAGATACGCAGTATTTT. The chain couples TRBV6-6 to TRBJ2-3; D not certain. V was shortened by 11 bases and J by 4 bases, with 10 bases between the two germline ends. The V gene's germline CDR1 is MNHNY and CDR2 SVGAGI (reference sequence). CDR3 length: 11 residues.

CDR3 coding DNA: TGTGCCAGCAGCTTAAATCGCAGGGGCGAGCAGTACTTC. It is translated as CASSLNRRGEQYF. The chain couples TRBV7-2 to TRBJ2-7; a weak D match, TRBD1 (6 bases). V was trimmed by 2 bases and J by 6 bases, leaving 11 bases between them. The CDR3 is 13 amino acids. Germline V gene sequence: CDR1 SGHTA, CDR2 FQGNSA.

Of note for this clone: A much more abundant neighbour one base away suggests this may be a read error. The V gene is TRBV2, the J gene TRBJ2-1; D is undetermined. CDR3 length: 15 amino acids. Germline lookup yields CDR1 SNHLY and CDR2 FYNNEI. CDR3 DNA sequence: TGTGCCAGCAGTACAATAGGGCAACCCTACAATGAGCAGCTCTTC. Translating it yields CASSTIGQPYNEQLF.

The rearrangement links TRBV28 to TRBJ2-7, with 7 bases aligning to TRBD2. Looked up from germline, CDR1 is MDHEN and CDR2 is SYDVKM. J lost 4 bases, V lost 2 bases, and 5 bases had no gene match. The CDR3 length is 14 residues. The CDR3 sequence is CASSLRGGWYEQYF. CDR3 in DNA: TGTGCCAGCAGTTTAAGGGGAGGGTGGTACGAGCAGTACTTC.

The rearrangement uses TRBV2 and TRBJ2-1; D unclear. V lost 7 bases and J lost 2, with 12 bases in between. From germline, CDR1 is SNHLY and CDR2 FYNNEI. The CDR3 has 14 residues. In DNA form, the CDR3 reads TGTGCCAGCACGCGCGATAAAACCTACAATGAGCAGTTCTTC. Protein product: CASTRDKTYNEQFF.

This clone was recorded only once. The chain carries TRBV6-1 and TRBJ2-7; D is unclear. CDR1 is MNHNS, CDR2 SASEGT, per germline. Trimming took 4 bases from V and 2 from J, leaving 18 bases between them. The CDR3 sequence is 16 residues long. The CDR3 coding sequence is TGTGCCAGCAGTGTTCTACAGTTCTCCCAGACCTACGAGCAGTACTTC. Protein product: CASSVLQFSQTYEQYF.

This chain uses TRBV30 with TRBJ2-7, with a possible D match to TRBD2 (6 bases). The CDR3 covers 14 residues. Looked up from germline, CDR1 is GTSNPN and CDR2 is SVGIG (reference sequence). Trimming stripped 0 bases from V and 3 bases from J, with 12 bases between. Written as DNA, the CDR3 is TGTGCCTGGAGTGTGGGGGGAGTGAGCTACGAGCAGTACTTC. Residues: CAWSVGGVSYEQYF.

This clone came up once. The CDR3 DNA follows: TGTGCCAGCAGCGCGAACCGGGACAGGGGGCACAATGAGCAGTTCTTC. Residues: CASSANRDRGHNEQFF. This chain uses TRBV7-3 with TRBJ2-1, with TRBD1 matching over 12 bases. J was trimmed by 5 bases and V by 5 bases; bases with no gene match: 7. This CDR3 contains 16 residues. The germline gives CDR1 SGHTA, CDR2 FQGTGA.

Comment on this clone: The junction and the germline gene differ at one end; a read error may be behind it. The chain carries TRBV7-3 and TRBJ2-3; no firm D call. Germline CDR1 SGHTA, CDR2 FQGTGA. The CDR3 is 14 amino acids. CDR3 sequence reads: CASNLTFSTDTQYF. The CDR3 DNA sequence: TGTGCCAGCAACTTAACCTTTTCCACAGATACGCAGTATTTT.

V and J are TRBV10-3 and TRBJ2-1; 7 bases align to TRBD2. V trimming: 8 bases; J trimming: 10 bases; junction bases outside the gene matches: 17. Germline V gene data show CDR1 as ENHRY and CDR2 as SYGVKD. The CDR3 length is 15 residues. The CDR3 spells CAIRRTSEDLVEQFF. CDR3 sequence (DNA): TGTGCCATCCGTCGCACTAGCGAGGACCTGGTAGAGCAGTTCTTC.

The chain carries TRBV5-1 and TRBJ2-3, with D uncertain. Trimming removed 4 bases from V and 1 base from J, with 13 bases in between. Per germline, CDR1 SGHRS and CDR2 YFSETQ. The CDR3 has 15 residues. CDR3 region: CASSKTLPGTDTQYF. DNA for the CDR3: TGCGCCAGCAGCAAGACACTCCCCGGCACAGATACGCAGTATTTT.

This clone was detected once. For the CDR3, the DNA is TGTGCCAGCAGCTTGAAAGGGTCACCCCTCCACTTT. Its translation is CASSLKGSPLHF. V usage is TRBV5-6 and J usage is TRBJ1-6; D gene unclear. Germline CDR1 and CDR2: SGHDT and YYEEEE. This CDR3 contains 12 residues. Trimming pared 1 base from V and 10 bases from J, leaving 6 bases between.

The V and J genes are TRBV7-9 and TRBJ2-5; D possibly matches TRBD1 or TRBD2 (5 bases each). Germline loops: CDR1 SEHNR, CDR2 FQNEAQ (reference sequence). V lost 3 bases, J lost 5 bases, and 13 bases lay in between. This CDR3 comprises 14 residues. Written as DNA, the CDR3 is TGTGCCAGCAGCTTGGGGGTGCGGGTGGAGACCCAGTACTTC. Its protein product is CASSLGVRVETQYF.

The chain is built from TRBV11-3 and TRBJ2-5; D remains ambiguous. V was clipped by 4 bases and J by 1 base, with 7 bases between them. The CDR3 spans 13 residues. CDR1 and CDR2 (germline): SGHNT, YENEEA. The CDR3 region is CASSSAAQETQYF. The CDR3 nucleotides read TGTGCCAGCAGCTCGGCAGCCCAAGAGACCCAGTACTTC.

In its sample, this clone was seen once. The genes are TRBV19 and TRBJ1-5; D may be TRBD1 (6 bases). Germline CDR1 LNHDA, CDR2 SQIVND (reference sequence). The CDR3 covers 12 residues. Trimming stripped 9 bases from V and 7 bases from J, with 13 bases between. This CDR3 is CASGGQFQPQHF. In DNA, the CDR3 is TGTGCCAGCGGTGGACAGTTCCAGCCCCAGCATTTT.

This chain joins TRBV27 and TRBJ2-7; D uncertain. Germline V CDR1 and CDR2: MNHEY, SMNVEV (reference sequence). Trimming cost V 4 bases and J 2 bases, with 18 bases left between them. The length of the CDR3 is 16 residues. CDR3 amino acids: CASSSYEPTRTYEQYF. In DNA, the CDR3 is TGTGCCAGCAGTTCCTACGAACCGACGCGCACCTACGAGCAGTACTTC.

This clone was picked up a small number of times. The V and J genes are TRBV5-6 and TRBJ2-5; D perhaps matches TRBD2 (5 bases). The V and J ends lost 2 bases and 1 base respectively, with 12 bases between them. Germline CDR1 is SGHDT and CDR2 is YYEEEE. The length of the CDR3 is 15 residues. This chain's CDR3 is CASSFMGGRQETQYF. The CDR3 coding sequence is TGTGCCAGCAGCTTCATGGGCGGGCGCCAAGAGACCCAGTACTTC.

The chain joins TRBV18 to TRBJ1-5; D call uncertain. The germline V gene encodes CDR1 KGHSH and CDR2 LQKENI. This CDR3 has 15 residues. V was cut by 3 bases and J by 0 bases, with 9 bases left in between. Written as DNA, the CDR3 is TGTGCCAGCTCACCGTACACCGATAGCAATCAGCCCCAGCATTTT. This encodes CASSPYTDSNQPQHF.

The chain uses TRBV6-1 and TRBJ1-1, with no clear D. Germline lookup yields CDR1 MNHNS and CDR2 SASEGT. The CDR3 consists of 12 residues. Trimming pared 4 bases from V and 0 bases from J, leaving 3 bases between. In nucleotides, the CDR3 is TGTGCCAGCAGTGTCTTGAACACTGAAGCTTTCTTT. This translates into CASSVLNTEAFF.

This clone has just a few counts. The chain joins TRBV7-6 to TRBJ2-7, with 11 bases matching TRBD1. The CDR3 is 15 residues long. The V gene's germline CDR1 is SGHVS and CDR2 FNYEAQ. Losses at the gene ends were 6 bases for V and 5 bases for J; bases not matched to a gene: 9. In DNA form, the CDR3 reads TGTGCCAGCAGTCCGGACAGGGGGCTTTTCGACGAGCAGTACTTC. Residues: CASSPDRGLFDEQYF.

This chain joins TRBV2 and TRBJ2-5; the D gene is possibly TRBD1 (5 bases). Per germline, CDR1 SNHLY and CDR2 FYNNEI. The ends were cut back, 6 bases at V and 4 bases at J, with 15 bases in the middle. This CDR3 comprises 14 residues. This CDR3 is CASRVLGQGETQYF. In nucleotides, the CDR3 is TGTGCCAGCAGGGTTCTCGGGCAGGGAGAGACCCAGTACTTC.